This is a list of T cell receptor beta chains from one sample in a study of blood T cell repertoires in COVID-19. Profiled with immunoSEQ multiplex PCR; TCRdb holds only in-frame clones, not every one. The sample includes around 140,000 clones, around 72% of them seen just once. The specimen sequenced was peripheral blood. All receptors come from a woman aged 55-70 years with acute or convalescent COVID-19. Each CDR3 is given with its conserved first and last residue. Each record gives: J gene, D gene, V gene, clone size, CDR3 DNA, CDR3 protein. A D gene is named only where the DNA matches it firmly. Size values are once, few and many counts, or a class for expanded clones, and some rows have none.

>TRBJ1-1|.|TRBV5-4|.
TGTGCCAGCAGCTTGGTAGTCGGGGGGAAGCAGGCTGAAGCTTTCTTT
CASSLVVGGKQAEAFF
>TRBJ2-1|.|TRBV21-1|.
TGTGCCAGCAGGCTCCTACTAGCGGGGGGCTCTGGTGAGCAGTTCTTC
CASRLLLAGGSGEQFF
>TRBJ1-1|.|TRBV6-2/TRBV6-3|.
TGTGCCAGCAGTTACGAGTACCGACAGCACACTGAAGCTTTCTTT
CASSYEYRQHTEAFF
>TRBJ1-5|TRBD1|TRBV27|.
TGTGCCAGCAGGTGGACAGGGAGCAATCAGCCCCAGCATTTT
CASRWTGSNQPQHF
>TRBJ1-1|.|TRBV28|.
TGTGCCAGCAGTCTTACAGGGTCGAGGGCTTTCTTT
CASSLTGSRAFF
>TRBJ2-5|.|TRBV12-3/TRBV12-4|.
TGTGCCAGCAGCCAACTAGGGGGGACCCAGTACTTC
CASSQLGGTQYF
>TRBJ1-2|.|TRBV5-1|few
TGCGCCAGCAGCTTGGGGCCAAACTATGGCTACACCTTC
CASSLGPNYGYTF
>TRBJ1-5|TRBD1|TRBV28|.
TGTGCCAGCAGTTATACACAGGGGGCCCGTCAGCCCCAGCATTTT
CASSYTQGARQPQHF
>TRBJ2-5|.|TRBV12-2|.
TGTGCAAGTCGCTTAGGGGAGCCGGGACAGGTCCGTCAAGAGACCCAGTACTTC
CASRLGEPGQVRQETQYF
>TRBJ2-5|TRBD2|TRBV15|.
TGTGCCACCAGCAGAGATAATTCGGGGGGAGAGACCCAGTACTTC
CATSRDNSGGETQYF
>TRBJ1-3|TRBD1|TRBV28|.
TGTGCCAGCAGTTTAGTGGACAGGGGGCGAGGAAACACCATATATTTT
CASSLVDRGRGNTIYF
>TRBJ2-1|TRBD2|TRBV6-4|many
TGTGCCAGCAGTGGGGGGACTAGCGGGTCTGCGGAGCAGTTCTTC
CASSGGTSGSAEQFF
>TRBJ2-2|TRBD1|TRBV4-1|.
TGCGCCAGCAGTCACCCGGGACAGACTTCAACCGGGGAGCTGTTTTTT
CASSHPGQTSTGELFF